This TCR beta chain stems from a study of identical twins. CDR3 size: 15 residues. V gave up 10 bases and J gave up 2 bases, with 18 bases separating them. Germline V CDR1 and CDR2: MDHEN, SYDVKM. A universal primer site was created by template switching, with the cDNA bearing unique molecular identifiers. TCRdb redid the calling of the 5' RACE reads with MiXCR, one entry per CDR3 protein. The sample includes under 900,000 distinct CDR3 sequences, approximately 13% of them seen just once. With respect to this clonotype: What it recognizes is unknown.

Study-wide points: One should note that invariant MAIT and iNKT cells could partly confound zero-insertion analyses.

The data also belong to a second study, concerning yellow fever vaccine responses in identical twins.

Sequencing input: PBMCs. This TCR derives from a woman between 18 and 30 years old in good health. J is TRBJ2-1 and V is TRBV28, with D tentatively TRBD1 (5 bases). The CDR3 sequence is CANLQVGLAYNEQFF. The CDR3 region has the DNA TGTGCCAACCTACAGGTTGGGCTAGCCTACAATGAGCAGTTCTTC.